A single T cell receptor beta chain is shown here with its context. Its antigen is currently unknown. The table came from immunoSEQ multiplex PCR; TCRdb's copy has only in-frame clones and leaves some out. The sample includes approximately 56,000 clones, approximately 80% seen only once; the top ten take about 0.69%. The data originate from a study of OX40 agonist ivuxolimab in advanced cancers. Study-level results: At 0.1 to 3.0 mg/kg, clonal expansion of CD4+ and CD8+ blood T cells had occurred by week 6.

There are 14 residues in the CDR3. Unmatched junction bases numbered 4, after V lost 6 bases and J lost 5 bases. Looked up from germline, CDR1 is MNHNS and CDR2 is SASEGT. Material: CD4+ or CD8+ T cells sorted from blood, obtained in a trial of the OX40 agonist ivuxolimab. The V call is TRBV6-1, the J call TRBJ1-5, with 10 bases lining up with TRBD1. This TCR was recovered from an adult with an advanced solid tumor such as melanoma, head and neck, liver or kidney cancer. CDR3 protein: CASSPGTGDQPQHF. The CDR3 DNA follows: TGTGCCAGCAGCCCCGGGACAGGGGATCAGCCCCAGCATTTT.